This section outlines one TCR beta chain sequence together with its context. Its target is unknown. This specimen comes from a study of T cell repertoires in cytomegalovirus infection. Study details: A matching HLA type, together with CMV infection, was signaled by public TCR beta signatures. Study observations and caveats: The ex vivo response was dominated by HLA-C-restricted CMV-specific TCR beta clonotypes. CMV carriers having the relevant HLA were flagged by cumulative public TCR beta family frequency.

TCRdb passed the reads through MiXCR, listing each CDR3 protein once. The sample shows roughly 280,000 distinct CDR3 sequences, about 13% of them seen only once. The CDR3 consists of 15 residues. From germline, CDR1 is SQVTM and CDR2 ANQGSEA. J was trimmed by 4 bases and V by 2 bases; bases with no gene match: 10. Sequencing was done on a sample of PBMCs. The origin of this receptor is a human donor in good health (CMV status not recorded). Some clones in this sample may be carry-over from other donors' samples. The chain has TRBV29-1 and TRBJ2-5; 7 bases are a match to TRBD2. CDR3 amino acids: CSVEYERGKSETQYF. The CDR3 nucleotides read TGCAGCGTTGAATATGAGCGGGGCAAGTCAGAGACCCAGTACTTC.